These 27 T cell receptor beta chains originate from one sample sequenced in a study of blood T cell repertoires in COVID-19. Generated by immunoSEQ multiplex PCR, the TCRdb table keeps only in-frame clones and is missing some. The sample lists about 140,000 clones; 88% were seen once. Specimen: peripheral blood. The receptors were sampled from a man between 65 and 85 years old with acute or convalescent COVID-19.

The chain links TRBV27 to TRBJ1-6; 7 bases fit TRBD1. The junction had 13 bases not matched to a gene; V was cut back by 8 bases and J by 12 bases. This CDR3 is built from 14 residues. The germline CDR1 and CDR2 sequences are MNHEY and SMNVEV (reference sequence). The CDR3 reads CASGEDGTAGPLHF. CDR3 nucleotide sequence: TGTGCCAGCGGGGAAGACGGGACAGCGGGACCCCTCCACTTT.

This clone was counted a few times. The chain uses TRBV10-3 and TRBJ1-5; TRBD1 might be the D (5 bases). V was trimmed by 10 bases and J by 3 bases, leaving 22 bases between them. The germline V gene encodes CDR1 ENHRY and CDR2 SYGVKD. The CDR3 runs to 16 residues. CDR3 nucleotides: TGTGCCACTACTGGGGACTCCCCTGGGGACAATCAGCCCCAGCATTTT. Translating it yields CATTGDSPGDNQPQHF.

The CDR3 nucleotides are TGTGCCAGCAGCTCTAGAGAGTCAGATACGCAGTATTTT. Protein: CASSSRESDTQYF. The V gene is TRBV5-5, the J gene TRBJ2-3; D call uncertain. V was clipped by 3 bases and J by 4 bases, with 9 bases between them. CDR3 length: 13 amino acids. The germline gives CDR1 SGHKS, CDR2 YYEKEE (reference sequence).

The CDR3 here is CASSDGFKNEQFF. The CDR3 region has the DNA TGCGCCAGCAGTGACGGGTTTAAGAATGAGCAGTTCTTC. This chain uses TRBV10-1 with TRBJ2-1; D ambiguous. The CDR3 has 13 amino acids. Germline V gene sequence: CDR1 WNHNN, CDR2 SYGVQD (reference sequence). Trimming stripped 3 bases from V and 7 bases from J, with 10 bases between.

The chain joins TRBV24-1 to TRBJ1-2; D possibly corresponds to TRBD1 (5 bases). V lost 5 bases and J 8 bases, leaving 11 bases between the germline ends. CDR3 size: 12 residues. Germline CDR1 reads KGHDR; CDR2 reads SFDVKD. The CDR3 loop reads CATSAPGVGYTF. Here the CDR3 DNA reads TGTGCCACCAGTGCTCCGGGGGTCGGCTACACCTTC.

The chain carries TRBV20-1 and TRBJ2-3, with no clear D. V lost 3 bases to trimming and J lost 5 bases, with 6 bases between them. The length of the CDR3 is 11 residues. Germline V lookup: CDR1 DFQATT, CDR2 SNEGSKA (reference sequence). CDR3 sequence reads: CSASPGDTQYF. The CDR3 DNA reads as TGCAGTGCTAGCCCGGGAGATACGCAGTATTTT.

The chain is built from TRBV28 and TRBJ1-3; D is ambiguous. Germline CDR1 is MDHEN and CDR2 is SYDVKM. The CDR3 contains 15 residues. Trimming shortened V by 2 bases and J by 0 bases, and 8 bases separated the two germline ends. The CDR3 nucleotides are TGTGCCAGCAGTTTAGGCCGAAGCTCTGGAAACACCATATATTTT. This translates into CASSLGRSSGNTIYF.

The sample holds one count of this clone. In DNA form, the CDR3 reads TGTGCCAGCACCTGGCCGGGACAAGTCCCCAATGGCTACACCTTC. Residues: CASTWPGQVPNGYTF. The chain links TRBV28 to TRBJ1-2; possibly TRBD1 for D (6 bases). The V end lost 7 bases, the J end lost 6 bases, and 21 bases lay between the germline ends. Germline CDR1 is MDHEN and CDR2 is SYDVKM. CDR3 size: 15 residues.

This chain joins TRBV2 and TRBJ1-1; 8 bases line up with TRBD1. V was clipped by 6 bases and J by 3 bases; unmatched bases: 6. Germline CDR1 is SNHLY and CDR2 is FYNNEI. CDR3 length: 14 residues. Written as DNA, the CDR3 is TGTGCCAGCAGCATTCAGGGGGCGGACACTGAAGCTTTCTTT. It specifies CASSIQGADTEAFF.

CDR3 in amino acids: CASGGTGGTQPQHF. As DNA, the CDR3 is TGTGCCAGTGGCGGGACAGGGGGGACTCAGCCCCAGCATTTT. The V and J genes are TRBV19 and TRBJ1-5; 11 positions match TRBD1. The CDR3 has 14 amino acids. After removal of 8 bases from V and 6 bases from J, the junction contained 6 bases not matched to a gene. The germline CDR1 and CDR2 sequences are LNHDA and SQIVND (reference sequence). The variable domain in full, completed from reference TRBV19 and TRBJ1-5, reads DGGITQSPKYLFRKEGQNVTLSCEQNLNHDAMYWYRQDPGQGLRLIYYSQIVNDFQKGDIAEGYSVSREKKESFPLTVTSAQKNPTAFYLCASGGTGGTQPQHFGDGTRLSIL.

J is TRBJ1-2 and V is TRBV2; tentative D call: TRBD1 (5 bases). Trimming took off 1 base at V and 1 base at J, with 7 bases between the two ends. Germline V gene lookup returns CDR1 SNHLY and CDR2 FYNNEI. This CDR3 region has 14 residues. CDR3 nucleotide sequence: TGTGCCAGCAGTGAAGTAGGGGTTAACTATGGCTACACCTTC. Translating it yields CASSEVGVNYGYTF.

This clone has just one count. The CDR3 coding sequence is TGTGCCACCAGCCCCCGACATTCTTCCTCCTACGAGCAGTACTTC. Translated: CATSPRHSSSYEQYF. V is TRBV15 and J is TRBJ2-7, with no clear D. The V gene's germline CDR1 is LNHNV and CDR2 YYDKDF (reference sequence). The CDR3 runs to 15 residues. The V gene lost 5 bases and the J gene lost 0 bases, with 14 bases spanning the gap.

The V call is TRBV11-3, the J call TRBJ2-1, with a possible D match to TRBD1 (8 bases). Trimming took 4 bases from V and 8 from J, leaving 21 bases between them. The CDR3 has 16 amino acids. Per the germline V gene, CDR1 is SGHNT and CDR2 is YENEEA. The chain's CDR3 is CASSSTDRQGRDEQFF. The CDR3 nucleotides are TGTGCCAGCAGCTCAACCGACCGACAGGGGAGGGATGAGCAGTTCTTC.

V usage is TRBV4-2 and J usage is TRBJ1-2; 11 nucleotides align to TRBD1. The CDR3 contains 16 residues. Germline V gives CDR1 LGHNA, CDR2 YNFKEQ. J lost 5 bases, V lost 3 bases, and 8 bases had no gene match. CDR3 coding DNA: TGTGCCAGCAGCCAGGAGGACAGGGGGCGGGGGTATGGCTACACCTTC. Translating gives CASSQEDRGRGYGYTF.

This chain links TRBV6-1 with TRBJ2-7, with D perhaps TRBD1 (6 bases). Between the trimmed V and J ends, which lost 0 bases and 2 bases, there was a span of 14 bases. Per germline, CDR1 MNHNS and CDR2 SASEGT. The CDR3 has 16 amino acids. Written as DNA, the CDR3 is TGTGCCAGCAGTGAAGCTGCCCAGGGGCTTCCCTACGAGCAGTACTTC. This translates into CASSEAAQGLPYEQYF.

The V and J genes are TRBV4-1 and TRBJ1-5; the D gene is possibly TRBD1 (5 bases). V lost 0 bases to trimming and J lost 10 bases, with 16 bases between them. This CDR3 has 15 residues. Germline V lookup: CDR1 MGHRA, CDR2 YSYEKL. The CDR3 sequence is CASSQDYPRGDPQHF. The CDR3 DNA reads as TGCGCCAGCAGCCAAGATTACCCCCGGGGGGACCCCCAGCATTTT.

V gene TRBV5-6 combines with J gene TRBJ1-3; D not resolved. Germline loops: CDR1 SGHDT, CDR2 YYEEEE. The CDR3 has 15 amino acids. Trimming took off 4 bases at V and 0 bases at J, with 11 bases between the two ends. Here the CDR3 reads CASSRWASSGNTIYF. In DNA, the CDR3 is TGTGCCAGCAGCCGTTGGGCGAGCTCTGGAAACACCATATATTTT. Full variable domain (missing parts from reference TRBV5-6 and TRBJ1-3): DAGVTQSPTHLIKTRGQQVTLRCSPKSGHDTVSWYQQALGQGPQFIFQYYEEEERQRGNFPDRFSGHQFPNYSSELNVNALLLGDSALYLCASSRWASSGNTIYFGEGSWLTVV.

The V gene is TRBV2, the J gene TRBJ2-1; D is perhaps TRBD1 (5 bases). The CDR3 runs 13 residues. Trimming cost V 1 base and J 6 bases, with 7 bases left between them. Germline-derived CDR1 and CDR2 are SNHLY and FYNNEI. The CDR3 protein is CASSEGGSNEQFF. CDR3 DNA: TGTGCCAGCAGTGAAGGGGGCAGCAATGAGCAGTTCTTC.

This chain joins TRBV12-5 and TRBJ2-3, with D tentatively TRBD2 (6 bases). The germline gives CDR1 LGHNT, CDR2 FRNRAP. V was shortened by 6 bases and J by 7 bases, with 11 bases between the two germline ends. The CDR3 is 12 amino acids. CDR3 in DNA: TGTGCTAGTGGCCGCGGGACCCATACGCAGTATTTT. Translating gives CASGRGTHTQYF.

The gene calls are TRBV5-4 and TRBJ2-7; TRBD1 matches 10 bases. The CDR3 spans 15 residues. With 4 bases clipped from V and 0 bases from J, the junction kept 4 bases outside the gene matches. In germline, CDR1 is SGHNT, CDR2 YYREEE (reference sequence). CDR3 sequence reads: CASSPRDRGSYEQYF. DNA for the CDR3: TGTGCCAGCAGCCCGAGGGACAGGGGCTCCTACGAGCAGTACTTC. The full variable domain, its missing parts supplied by reference TRBV5-4 and TRBJ2-7, is ETGVTQSPTHLIKTRGQQVTLRCSSQSGHNTVSWYQQALGQGPQFIFQYYREEENGRGNFPPRFSGLQFPNYSSELNVNALELDDSALYLCASSPRDRGSYEQYFGPGTRLTVT.

This chain connects TRBV5-1 to TRBJ2-5, with TRBD1 matching over 7 bases. The germline CDR1 and CDR2 sequences are SGHRS and YFSETQ. Trimming at V came to 6 bases and at J to 1 base, leaving 6 bases not matched to a gene. This CDR3 has 14 amino acids. The CDR3 reads CASTPQGPQETQYF. DNA for the CDR3: TGCGCCAGCACCCCACAGGGGCCCCAAGAGACCCAGTACTTC.

A remark on this clone: A much more abundant neighbour one base away suggests this may be a read error. The chain uses TRBV7-9 and TRBJ1-2, with 8 bases fitting TRBD1. There are 14 residues in the CDR3. Germline assignment: CDR1 SEHNR and CDR2 FQNEAQ (reference sequence). Trimming at V came to 5 bases and at J to 2 bases, leaving 4 bases not matched to a gene. The CDR3 is CASSPGQANYGYTF. The CDR3, as DNA: TGTGCCAGCAGCCCGGGACAGGCCAACTATGGCTACACCTTC.

V usage is TRBV6-5 and J usage is TRBJ1-4, with D possibly TRBD1 on 5 matching bases. V gave up 6 bases and J gave up 3 bases, with 8 bases separating them. The CDR3 loop spans 13 amino acids. Germline V gene data show CDR1 as MNHEY and CDR2 as SVGAGI. CDR3 loop: CASRGRANEKLFF. Written as DNA, the CDR3 is TGTGCCAGCAGAGGCAGGGCTAATGAAAAACTGTTTTTT.

The gene calls are TRBV6-6 and TRBJ2-1; TRBD2 might be the D (6 bases). Germline V gene lookup returns CDR1 MNHNY and CDR2 SVGAGI (reference sequence). Between the trimmed V and J ends, which lost 10 bases and 7 bases, there was a span of 20 bases. This CDR3 is 14 amino acids long. CDR3: CATLRDFSSNEQFF. The CDR3 DNA reads TGTGCCACCCTCCGGGACTTTTCGTCGAATGAGCAGTTCTTC.

The gene calls are TRBV18 and TRBJ1-1, with D hard to call. The CDR3 covers 15 residues. From germline, CDR1 is KGHSH and CDR2 LQKENI. V was clipped by 2 bases and J by 2 bases, with 12 bases between them. CDR3 sequence (DNA): TGTGCCAGCTCACCATTTGAGGGTATAAACACTGAAGCTTTCTTT. As protein: CASSPFEGINTEAFF. Full variable domain (rest looked up from reference TRBV18 and TRBJ1-1): NAGVMQNPRHLVRRRGQEARLRCSPMKGHSHVYWYRQLPEEGLKFMVYLQKENIIDESGMPKERFSAEFPKEGPSILRIQQVVRGDSAAYFCASSPFEGINTEAFFGQGTRLTVV.

This chain links TRBV11-2 with TRBJ1-1; the match to TRBD1 covers 10 bases. Germline values: CDR1 SGHAT, CDR2 FQNNGV. There are 15 residues in the CDR3. V shed 5 bases and J 3 bases; nucleotides not matched to a gene: 6. The CDR3, as DNA: TGTGCCAGCAGCCTAATAGGACAGGGGGACACTGAAGCTTTCTTT. This codes for CASSLIGQGDTEAFF.

The gene calls are TRBV5-4 and TRBJ1-1; 8 nucleotides agree with TRBD1. The junction had 2 bases not matched to a gene; V was cut back by 5 bases and J by 2 bases. The CDR3 totals 13 residues. The germline V gene encodes CDR1 SGHNT and CDR2 YYREEE (reference sequence). DNA for the CDR3: TGTGCCAGCAGGGGACAGGATAACACTGAAGCTTTCTTT. Translating gives CASRGQDNTEAFF.